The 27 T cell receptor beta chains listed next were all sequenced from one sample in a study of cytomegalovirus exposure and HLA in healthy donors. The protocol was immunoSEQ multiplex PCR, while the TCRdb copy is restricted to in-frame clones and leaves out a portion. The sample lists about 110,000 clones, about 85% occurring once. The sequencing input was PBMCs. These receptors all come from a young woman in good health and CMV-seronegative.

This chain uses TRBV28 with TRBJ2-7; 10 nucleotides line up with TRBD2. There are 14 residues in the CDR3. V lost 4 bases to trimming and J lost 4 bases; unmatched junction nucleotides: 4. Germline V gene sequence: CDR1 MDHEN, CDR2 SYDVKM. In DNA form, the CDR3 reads TGTGCCAGCAGTTCCCCGGGACTAGCGTACGAGCAGTACTTC. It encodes CASSSPGLAYEQYF.

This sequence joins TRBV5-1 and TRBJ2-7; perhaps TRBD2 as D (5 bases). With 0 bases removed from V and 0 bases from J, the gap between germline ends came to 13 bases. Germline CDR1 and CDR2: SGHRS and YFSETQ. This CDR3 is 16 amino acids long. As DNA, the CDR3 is TGCGCCAGCAGCTTGGCGAGGGCCCTAGGCTCCTACGAGCAGTACTTC. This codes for CASSLARALGSYEQYF.

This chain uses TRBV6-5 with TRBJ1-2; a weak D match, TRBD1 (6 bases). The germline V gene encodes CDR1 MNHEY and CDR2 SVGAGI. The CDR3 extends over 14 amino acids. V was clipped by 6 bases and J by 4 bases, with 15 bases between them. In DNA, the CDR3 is TGTGCCAGCAGAGGCAGGACAGCAATCTATGGCTACACCTTC. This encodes CASRGRTAIYGYTF.

CDR3 coding DNA: TGTGCCAGCAGTGACAAGCAGGGCTCTGGAAACACCATATATTTT. Translating gives CASSDKQGSGNTIYF. The chain employs TRBV6-4 and TRBJ1-3, with TRBD1 as a possible D gene (5 bases). V was pared by 2 bases and J by 0 bases, with 8 bases between. The CDR3 runs to 15 residues. Germline lookup yields CDR1 MRHNA and CDR2 SNTAGT.

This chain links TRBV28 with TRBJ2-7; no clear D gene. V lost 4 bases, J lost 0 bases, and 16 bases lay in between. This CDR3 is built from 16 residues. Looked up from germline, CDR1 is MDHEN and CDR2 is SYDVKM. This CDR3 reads CASSSPDSRSSYEQYF. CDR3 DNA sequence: TGTGCCAGCAGTTCCCCAGACTCGAGGAGCTCCTACGAGCAGTACTTC.

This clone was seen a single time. CDR3: CASSLQLNTEAFF. The CDR3 DNA follows: TGTGCCAGCAGCTTACAGTTGAACACTGAAGCTTTCTTT. The V and J genes are TRBV7-3 and TRBJ1-1; D ambiguous. From germline, CDR1 is SGHTA and CDR2 FQGTGA. The CDR3 sequence is 13 residues long. Trimming cost V 2 bases and J 0 bases, with 4 bases left between them.

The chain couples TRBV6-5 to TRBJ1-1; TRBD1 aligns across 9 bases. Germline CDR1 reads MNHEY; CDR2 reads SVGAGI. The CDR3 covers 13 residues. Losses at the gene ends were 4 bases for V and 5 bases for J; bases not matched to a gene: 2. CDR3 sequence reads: CASSWGTGTEAFF. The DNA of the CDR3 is TGTGCCAGCAGTTGGGGGACAGGGACTGAAGCTTTCTTT.

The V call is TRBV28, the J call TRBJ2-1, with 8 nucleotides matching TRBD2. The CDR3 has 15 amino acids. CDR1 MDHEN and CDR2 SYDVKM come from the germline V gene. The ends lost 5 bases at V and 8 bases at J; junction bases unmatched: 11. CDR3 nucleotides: TGTGCCAGCAGTGCGACGGCGGGGGGTTTCTATGAGCAGTTCTTC. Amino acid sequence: CASSATAGGFYEQFF.

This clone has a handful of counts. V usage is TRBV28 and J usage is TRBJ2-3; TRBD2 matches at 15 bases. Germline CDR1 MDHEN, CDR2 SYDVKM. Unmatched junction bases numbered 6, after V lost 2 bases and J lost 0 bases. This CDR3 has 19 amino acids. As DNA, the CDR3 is TGTGCCAGCAGTTTAAACGGACTAGCGGGGGGGACTAGCACAGATACGCAGTATTTT. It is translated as CASSLNGLAGGTSTDTQYF.

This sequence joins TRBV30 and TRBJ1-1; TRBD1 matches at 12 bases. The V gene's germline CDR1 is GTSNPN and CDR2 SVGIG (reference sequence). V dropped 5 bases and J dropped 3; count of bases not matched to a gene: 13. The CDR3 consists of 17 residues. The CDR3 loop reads CAWFRVGTGGLDTEAFF. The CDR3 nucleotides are TGTGCCTGGTTTCGAGTAGGGACAGGGGGCTTAGACACTGAAGCTTTCTTT.

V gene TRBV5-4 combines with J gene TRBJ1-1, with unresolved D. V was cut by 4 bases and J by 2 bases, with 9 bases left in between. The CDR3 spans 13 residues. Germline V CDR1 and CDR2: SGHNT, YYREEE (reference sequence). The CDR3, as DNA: TGTGCCAGCAGCGCCGCACAAAACACTGAAGCTTTCTTT. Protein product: CASSAAQNTEAFF.

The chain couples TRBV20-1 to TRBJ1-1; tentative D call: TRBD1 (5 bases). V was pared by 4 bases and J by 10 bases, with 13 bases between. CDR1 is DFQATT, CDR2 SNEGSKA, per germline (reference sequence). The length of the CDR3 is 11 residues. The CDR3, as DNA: TGCAGTGCTACCGGGGGTCTAGGAGCTTTCTTT. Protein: CSATGGLGAFF.

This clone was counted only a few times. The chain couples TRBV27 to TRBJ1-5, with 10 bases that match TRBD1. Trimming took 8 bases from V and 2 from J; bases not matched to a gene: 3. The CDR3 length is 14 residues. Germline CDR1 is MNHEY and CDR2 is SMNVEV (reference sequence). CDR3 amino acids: CASGTGERNQPQHF. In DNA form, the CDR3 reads TGTGCCAGCGGGACAGGGGAGCGCAATCAGCCCCAGCATTTT.

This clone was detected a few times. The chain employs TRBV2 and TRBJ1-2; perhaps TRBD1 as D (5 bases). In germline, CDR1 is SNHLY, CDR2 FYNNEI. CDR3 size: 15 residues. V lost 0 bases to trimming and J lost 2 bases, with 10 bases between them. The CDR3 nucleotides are TGTGCCAGCAGTGAAGCGGGGGGATCCAACTATGGCTACACCTTC. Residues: CASSEAGGSNYGYTF.

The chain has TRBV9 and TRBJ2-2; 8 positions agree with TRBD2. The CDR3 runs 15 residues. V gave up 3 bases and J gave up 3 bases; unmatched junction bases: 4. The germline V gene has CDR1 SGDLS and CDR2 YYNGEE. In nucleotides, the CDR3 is TGTGCCAGCAGCGACGGGGGGGCAGACACCGGGGAGCTGTTTTTT. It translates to CASSDGGADTGELFF.

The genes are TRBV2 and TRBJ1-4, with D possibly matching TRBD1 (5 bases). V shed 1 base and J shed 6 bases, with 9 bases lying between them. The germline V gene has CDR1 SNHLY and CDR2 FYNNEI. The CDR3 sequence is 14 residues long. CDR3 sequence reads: CASSEGGEDEKLFF. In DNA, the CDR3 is TGTGCCAGCAGTGAAGGGGGCGAAGATGAAAAACTGTTTTTT.

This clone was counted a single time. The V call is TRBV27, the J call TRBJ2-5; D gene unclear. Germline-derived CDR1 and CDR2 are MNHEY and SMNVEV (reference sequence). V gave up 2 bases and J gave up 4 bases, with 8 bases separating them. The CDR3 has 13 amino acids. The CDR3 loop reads CASSLTARETQYF. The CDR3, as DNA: TGTGCCAGCAGTTTAACTGCGAGAGAGACCCAGTACTTC.

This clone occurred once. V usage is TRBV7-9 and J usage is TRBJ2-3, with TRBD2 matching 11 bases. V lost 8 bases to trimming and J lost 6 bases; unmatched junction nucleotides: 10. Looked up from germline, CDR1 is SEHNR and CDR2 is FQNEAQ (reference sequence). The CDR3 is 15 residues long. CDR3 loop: CASGTASGGTDTQYF. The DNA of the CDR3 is TGTGCCAGCGGCACGGCTAGCGGGGGGACTGATACGCAGTATTTT.

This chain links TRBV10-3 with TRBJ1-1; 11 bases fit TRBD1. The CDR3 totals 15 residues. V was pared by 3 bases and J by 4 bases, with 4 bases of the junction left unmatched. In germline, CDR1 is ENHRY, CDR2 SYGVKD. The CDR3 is CAISDHGQGATEAFF. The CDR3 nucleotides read TGTGCCATCAGTGACCACGGACAGGGGGCCACTGAAGCTTTCTTT.

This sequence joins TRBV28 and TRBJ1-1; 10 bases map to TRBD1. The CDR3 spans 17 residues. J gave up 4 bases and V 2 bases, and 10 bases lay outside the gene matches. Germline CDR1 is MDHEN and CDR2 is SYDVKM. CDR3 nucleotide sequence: TGTGCCAGCAGTTTAGGGTTGACAGGGGGCGCGGGCACTGAAGCTTTCTTT. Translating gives CASSLGLTGGAGTEAFF.

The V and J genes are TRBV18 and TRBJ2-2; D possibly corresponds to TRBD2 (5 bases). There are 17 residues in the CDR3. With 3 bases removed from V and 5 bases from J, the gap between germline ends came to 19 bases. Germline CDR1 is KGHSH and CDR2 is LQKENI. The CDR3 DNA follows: TGTGCCAGCTCACCCTTACTAGGCGGGCGCGATACCGGGGAGCTGTTTTTT. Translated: CASSPLLGGRDTGELFF.

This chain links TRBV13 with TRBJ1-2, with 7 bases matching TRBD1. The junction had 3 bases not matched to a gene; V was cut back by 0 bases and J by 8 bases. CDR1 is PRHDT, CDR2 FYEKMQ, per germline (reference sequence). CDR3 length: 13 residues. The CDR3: CASSLGTGNGYTF. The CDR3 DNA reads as TGTGCCAGCAGCTTAGGGACAGGGAACGGCTACACCTTC.

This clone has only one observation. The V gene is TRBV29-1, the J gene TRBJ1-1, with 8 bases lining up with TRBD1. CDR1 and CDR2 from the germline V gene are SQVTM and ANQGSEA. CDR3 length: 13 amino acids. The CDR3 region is CPSRDRPNTEAFF. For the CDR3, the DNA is TGCCCTTCTAGGGACAGGCCGAACACTGAAGCTTTCTTT.

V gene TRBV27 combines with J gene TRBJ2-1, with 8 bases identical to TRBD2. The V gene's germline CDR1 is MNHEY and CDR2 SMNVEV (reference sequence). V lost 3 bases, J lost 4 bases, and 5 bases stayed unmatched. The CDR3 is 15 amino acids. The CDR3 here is CASSLGRGGYNEQFF. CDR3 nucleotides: TGTGCCAGCAGTTTGGGCCGGGGGGGATACAATGAGCAGTTCTTC.

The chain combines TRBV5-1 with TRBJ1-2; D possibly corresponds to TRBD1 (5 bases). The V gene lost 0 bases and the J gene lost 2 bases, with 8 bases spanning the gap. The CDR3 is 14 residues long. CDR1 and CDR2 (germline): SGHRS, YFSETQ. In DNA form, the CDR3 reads TGCGCCAGCAGCTTGGCCAGGGAAAACTATGGCTACACCTTC. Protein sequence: CASSLARENYGYTF.

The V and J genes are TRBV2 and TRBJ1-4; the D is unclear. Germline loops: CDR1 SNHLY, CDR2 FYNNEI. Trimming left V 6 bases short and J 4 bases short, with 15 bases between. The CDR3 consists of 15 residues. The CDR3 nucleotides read TGTGCCAGCAGCCCCGACGGAGGAGTTAATGAAAAACTGTTTTTT. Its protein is CASSPDGGVNEKLFF.

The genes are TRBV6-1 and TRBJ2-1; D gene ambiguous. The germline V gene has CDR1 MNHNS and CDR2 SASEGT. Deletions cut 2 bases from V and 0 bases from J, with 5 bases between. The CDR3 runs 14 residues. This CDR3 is CASSELSSYNEQFF. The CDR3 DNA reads TGTGCCAGCAGTGAACTGAGCTCCTACAATGAGCAGTTCTTC.